The rows below give T cell receptor beta chains drawn from one sample of a study of HIV-infected patients and healthy controls. One entry per CDR3 protein results from TCRdb running MiXCR on the 5' RACE reads. The profile covers under 20,000 distinct CDR3 sequences, with about 15% appearing a single time and around 22% taken by the ten largest. The specimen was CD8+ T cells from blood. These receptors were collected from a human donor in good health. Each CDR3 is given with its conserved first and last residue. D genes are given only for firm matches. The listing skips clone size in some rows; elsewhere it reads once, few, many or a size class.

cdr3_aa: CASSSARGRGSSGNTIYF; cdr3_nt: TGTGCCAGCAGCTCCGCGAGGGGAAGGGGCAGCTCTGGAAACACCATATATTTT; j_call: TRBJ1-3; v_call: TRBV7-2; clone_size: NA; d_call: NA
cdr3_aa: CSASDYLSGENYNEQFF; cdr3_nt: TGCAGTGCTAGTGATTATCTTAGCGGCGAGAACTACAATGAGCAGTTCTTC; j_call: TRBJ2-1; v_call: TRBV20-1; clone_size: NA; d_call: NA
cdr3_aa: CASSDRTSASTDTQYF; cdr3_nt: TGTGCCAGCAGTGATCGGACTAGCGCAAGCACAGATACGCAGTATTTT; j_call: TRBJ2-3; v_call: TRBV6-4; clone_size: NA; d_call: TRBD2
cdr3_aa: CASSGLGITTDTQYF; cdr3_nt: TGTGCCAGTAGTGGTTTGGGGATCACCACAGATACGCAGTATTTT; j_call: TRBJ2-3; v_call: TRBV19; clone_size: few; d_call: NA
cdr3_aa: CASSSLLTPQETQYF; cdr3_nt: TGTGCCAGCAGTTCCCTCCTAACTCCTCAAGAGACCCAGTACTTC; j_call: TRBJ2-5; v_call: TRBV27; clone_size: NA; d_call: NA
cdr3_aa: CASSTRTGGFSHTQYF; cdr3_nt: TGTGCCAGCAGCACCCGGACAGGGGGCTTTTCCCATACGCAGTATTTT; j_call: TRBJ2-3; v_call: TRBV7-9; clone_size: few; d_call: TRBD1
cdr3_aa: CASSEGGQGPYEQYF; cdr3_nt: TGTGCCAGCAGCGAGGGGGGACAGGGGCCTTACGAGCAGTACTTC; j_call: TRBJ2-7; v_call: TRBV9; clone_size: many; d_call: TRBD1
cdr3_aa: CASSLEGMETEAFF; cdr3_nt: TGCGCCAGCAGCTTGGAGGGGATGGAGACTGAAGCTTTCTTT; j_call: TRBJ1-1; v_call: TRBV5-1; clone_size: NA; d_call: NA
cdr3_aa: CASSLSSPDTQYF; cdr3_nt: TGTGCCAGCAGCTTAAGTAGTCCAGATACGCAGTATTTT; j_call: TRBJ2-3; v_call: TRBV7-9; clone_size: many; d_call: NA
cdr3_aa: CASSPQALAVTDTQYF; cdr3_nt: TGTGCCAGCAGCCCCCAGGCACTAGCGGTCACAGATACGCAGTATTTT; j_call: TRBJ2-3; v_call: TRBV7-2; clone_size: many; d_call: TRBD2
cdr3_aa: CSARDYQRIQETQYF; cdr3_nt: TGCAGTGCTAGAGATTATCAGCGGATCCAAGAGACCCAGTACTTC; j_call: TRBJ2-5; v_call: TRBV20-1; clone_size: many; d_call: NA
cdr3_aa: CASSQDVPRMNTEAFF; cdr3_nt: TGCGCCAGCAGCCAAGATGTTCCCCGCATGAACACTGAAGCTTTCTTT; j_call: TRBJ1-1; v_call: TRBV4-3; clone_size: NA; d_call: NA
cdr3_aa: CASSPEPERELFF; cdr3_nt: TGCGCCAGCAGCCCCGAACCGGAGAGGGAACTGTTTTTT; j_call: TRBJ1-4; v_call: TRBV4-3; clone_size: many; d_call: NA
cdr3_aa: CASSLETEYNEQFF; cdr3_nt: TGTGCCAGCAGCTTGGAGACAGAGTACAATGAGCAGTTCTTC; j_call: TRBJ2-1; v_call: TRBV5-5; clone_size: many; d_call: NA
cdr3_aa: CASRAGTNEKLFF; cdr3_nt: TGTGCCAGCAGAGCCGGGACTAATGAAAAACTGTTTTTT; j_call: TRBJ1-4; v_call: TRBV27; clone_size: NA; d_call: NA
cdr3_aa: CAISDQGATTGELFF; cdr3_nt: TGTGCCATCAGTGATCAAGGCGCTACGACCGGGGAGCTGTTTTTT; j_call: TRBJ2-2; v_call: TRBV10-3; clone_size: many; d_call: NA
cdr3_aa: CASSPRGQPYEQYF; cdr3_nt: TGTGCCAGCAGCCCCAGGGGACAGCCCTACGAGCAGTACTTC; j_call: TRBJ2-7; v_call: TRBV7-9; clone_size: NA; d_call: TRBD1
cdr3_aa: CASSPHPVDTQYF; cdr3_nt: TGTGCCAGCAGCCCTCACCCCGTAGATACGCAGTATTTT; j_call: TRBJ2-3; v_call: TRBV7-3; clone_size: NA; d_call: NA
cdr3_aa: CASSSDGLAGGLNEQYF; cdr3_nt: TGTGCCAGCAGTAGCGACGGACTAGCGGGGGGGCTAAACGAGCAGTACTTC; j_call: TRBJ2-7; v_call: TRBV6-5; clone_size: many; d_call: TRBD2
cdr3_aa: CASTPGWRTGTDTQYF; cdr3_nt: TGTGCCAGCACTCCCGGCTGGCGGACAGGCACAGATACGCAGTATTTT; j_call: TRBJ2-3; v_call: TRBV12-3/TRBV12-4; clone_size: many; d_call: NA
cdr3_aa: CSARDRVAYNEQFF; cdr3_nt: TGCAGTGCTAGAGACAGGGTCGCCTACAATGAGCAGTTCTTC; j_call: TRBJ2-1; v_call: TRBV20-1; clone_size: few; d_call: NA
cdr3_aa: CASSTGTFIYEQYF; cdr3_nt: TGTGCCAGCAGCACCGGGACATTCATATACGAGCAGTACTTC; j_call: TRBJ2-7; v_call: TRBV27; clone_size: many; d_call: NA
cdr3_aa: CASKIPGDIGYTF; cdr3_nt: TGTGCCAGCAAAATCCCAGGGGACATCGGCTACACCTTC; j_call: TRBJ1-2; v_call: TRBV5-4; clone_size: few; d_call: NA
cdr3_aa: CASSPRQGYNEQFF; cdr3_nt: TGTGCCAGCAGCCCGAGACAGGGTTACAATGAGCAGTTCTTC; j_call: TRBJ2-1; v_call: TRBV5-6; clone_size: few; d_call: TRBD1
cdr3_aa: CASSPGVAASSYNEQFF; cdr3_nt: TGTGCCAGTAGTCCTGGGGTCGCTGCGAGCTCCTACAATGAGCAGTTCTTC; j_call: TRBJ2-1; v_call: TRBV19; clone_size: medium-sized; d_call: NA
cdr3_aa: CASSESTDTQYF; cdr3_nt: TGTGCCAGCAGCGAAAGCACAGATACGCAGTATTTT; j_call: TRBJ2-3; v_call: TRBV7-9; clone_size: NA; d_call: NA
cdr3_aa: CATSDLLSTSGSGEQFF; cdr3_nt: TGTGCCACCAGTGATTTGCTTAGCACTAGCGGGAGTGGTGAGCAGTTCTTC; j_call: TRBJ2-1; v_call: TRBV24-1; clone_size: many; d_call: TRBD2
cdr3_aa: CASSMTVTDTQYF; cdr3_nt: TGTGCCAGTAGTATGACAGTCACAGATACGCAGTATTTT; j_call: TRBJ2-3; v_call: TRBV19; clone_size: few; d_call: NA
cdr3_aa: CSVVPMTRNYGYTF; cdr3_nt: TGCAGCGTTGTCCCCATGACAAGAAACTATGGCTACACCTTC; j_call: TRBJ1-2; v_call: TRBV29-1; clone_size: NA; d_call: NA
cdr3_aa: CSAAKLPGLAGEKIKSYEQYF; cdr3_nt: TGCAGTGCTGCTAAACTACCGGGACTAGCGGGGGAAAAAATTAAGTCCTACGAGCAGTACTTC; j_call: TRBJ2-7; v_call: TRBV20-1; clone_size: NA; d_call: TRBD2
cdr3_aa: CASSPGLLAGVGNEQFF; cdr3_nt: TGTGCCAGCTCCCCGGGCTTACTTGCGGGAGTGGGGAATGAGCAGTTCTTC; j_call: TRBJ2-1; v_call: TRBV6-2/TRBV6-3; clone_size: many; d_call: TRBD2
cdr3_aa: CASSSTGDLNTEAFF; cdr3_nt: TGTGCCAGCAGTTCTACAGGGGACTTGAACACTGAAGCTTTCTTT; j_call: TRBJ1-1; v_call: TRBV7-9; clone_size: NA; d_call: TRBD1
cdr3_aa: CASSFELGPEAFF; cdr3_nt: TGTGCCAGCAGTTTTGAACTCGGCCCTGAAGCTTTCTTT; j_call: TRBJ1-1; v_call: TRBV28; clone_size: NA; d_call: NA
cdr3_aa: CASSPRGPPYNEQFF; cdr3_nt: TGTGCCAGCAGTCCCAGGGGGCCCCCCTACAATGAGCAGTTCTTC; j_call: TRBJ2-1; v_call: TRBV12-3/TRBV12-4; clone_size: many; d_call: TRBD1
cdr3_aa: CASSSNRGREYGYTF; cdr3_nt: TGTGCCAGCAGCAGTAACAGGGGGCGAGAGTATGGCTACACCTTC; j_call: TRBJ1-2; v_call: TRBV7-9; clone_size: many; d_call: TRBD1
cdr3_aa: CASSGPSPGQANYGYTF; cdr3_nt: TGTGCCAGCAGTGGCCCCTCCCCCGGACAGGCTAACTATGGCTACACCTTC; j_call: TRBJ1-2; v_call: TRBV25-1; clone_size: many; d_call: TRBD1
cdr3_aa: CSVEGLPPYNEQFF; cdr3_nt: TGCAGCGTTGAAGGACTACCACCATACAATGAGCAGTTCTTC; j_call: TRBJ2-1; v_call: TRBV29-1; clone_size: few; d_call: NA
cdr3_aa: CASSLHQGVKGTDTQYF; cdr3_nt: TGTGCCAGCAGCTTACATCAGGGGGTAAAAGGCACAGATACGCAGTATTTT; j_call: TRBJ2-3; v_call: TRBV7-2; clone_size: few; d_call: TRBD1
cdr3_aa: CASSATGELFF; cdr3_nt: TGCGCCAGCAGCGCCACCGGGGAGCTGTTTTTT; j_call: TRBJ2-2; v_call: TRBV5-1; clone_size: many; d_call: NA
cdr3_aa: CSITSGGNTGELFF; cdr3_nt: TGCAGTATAACAAGCGGGGGCAACACCGGGGAGCTGTTTTTT; j_call: TRBJ2-2; v_call: TRBV20-1; clone_size: NA; d_call: TRBD2
cdr3_aa: CASSYRGFHQPQHF; cdr3_nt: TGTGCCAGTAGTTACAGGGGGTTTCATCAGCCCCAGCATTTT; j_call: TRBJ1-5; v_call: TRBV19; clone_size: NA; d_call: TRBD1
cdr3_aa: CAWSPHGETQYF; cdr3_nt: TGTGCCTGGAGCCCGCACGGGGAGACCCAGTACTTC; j_call: TRBJ2-5; v_call: TRBV30; clone_size: many; d_call: NA
cdr3_aa: CASSLVAGEYNEQFF; cdr3_nt: TGTGCCAGCAGCTTAGTAGCGGGGGAATACAATGAGCAGTTCTTC; j_call: TRBJ2-1; v_call: TRBV7-3; clone_size: many; d_call: TRBD2
cdr3_aa: CASSLVGLKSEKLFF; cdr3_nt: TGTGCCAGCAGTCTGGTGGGGTTGAAGAGTGAAAAACTGTTTTTT; j_call: TRBJ1-4; v_call: TRBV12-3/TRBV12-4; clone_size: many; d_call: NA
cdr3_aa: CASSFGALNQPQHF; cdr3_nt: TGTGCCAGCAGTTTCGGGGCCTTAAATCAGCCCCAGCATTTT; j_call: TRBJ1-5; v_call: TRBV28; clone_size: many; d_call: NA
cdr3_aa: CASSLAVPNTEAFF; cdr3_nt: TGTGCCAGCAGTTTAGCTGTACCTAACACTGAAGCTTTCTTT; j_call: TRBJ1-1; v_call: TRBV12-3/TRBV12-4; clone_size: many; d_call: NA
cdr3_aa: CASRDVGARNEQFF; cdr3_nt: TGTGCCAGTAGAGATGTCGGGGCCCGCAATGAGCAGTTCTTC; j_call: TRBJ2-1; v_call: TRBV19; clone_size: many; d_call: NA
cdr3_aa: CAWSVNTWVRGQFF; cdr3_nt: TGTGCCTGGAGTGTGAATACCTGGGTACGCGGGCAGTTCTTC; j_call: TRBJ2-1; v_call: TRBV30; clone_size: NA; d_call: NA
cdr3_aa: CSVRGVDGYTF; cdr3_nt: TGCAGCGTGAGGGGTGTGGATGGCTACACCTTC; j_call: TRBJ1-2; v_call: TRBV29-1; clone_size: few; d_call: NA